This T cell receptor (beta chain) came from a study of blood T cell repertoires in COVID-19. At the level of the study: Samples of COVID-19 (acute and convalescent) were obtained from the United States, Italy and Spain. Sample material is recorded as cDNA or gDNA derived from T cells, B-cell-depleted T cells, or PBMCs.

As processed by the authors: Scientists estimated how many nucleated cells there were by amplifying reference gene primers. Some clones are missing from TCRdb's copy, which holds only in-frame ones; the method was immunoSEQ multiplex PCR. The V and J calls and clone size come from that table; D and trimming were worked out from the DNA. Of 300,000 to 450,000 clones in the sample, roughly 86% were seen once. The Seattle site enrolled patients during active infection and followed them longitudinally. The TCR sequence derives from a woman aged 30 to 39 with COVID-19, enrolled during active disease. The sequencing input was peripheral blood.

The chain's CDR3 is CASSETPNTGELFF. The CDR3 DNA follows: TGTGCCAGCAGTGAAACACCTAACACCGGGGAGCTGTTTTTT. The chain employs TRBV2 and TRBJ2-2; D is unresolved. Trimming left V 2 bases short and J 2 bases short, with 6 bases between. In germline, CDR1 is SNHLY, CDR2 FYNNEI. The CDR3 consists of 14 residues.